This T cell receptor beta chain was identified during a study of regulatory T cells in long-lasting Graves disease. Turning to this clonotype: Its cognate antigen is unknown.

Regarding time point: newly diagnosed GD, antithyroid drugs for less than 3 months. RNA from PBMCs was the source of the TCR library. Whole-study findings and limits: Authors noted too few samples as a limitation. Among persistent patients, a larger number of public clonotypes were shared (around 3,000) than among newly diagnosed patients (roughly 910).

Arm-PCR of CDR3 regions and iRepertoire HTBI primers were the basis on which TCR beta libraries were built. One entry per CDR3 protein, called by TCRdb with MiXCR from the multiplex PCR reads. The sample lists more than 300,000 distinct CDR3 sequences; about 14% were seen once. The origin of this receptor is a female donor with Graves disease. This specimen was peripheral blood mononuclear cells (PBMCs), taken at new diagnosis, from a patient treated with antithyroid drugs.

The CDR3 loop is CASSAKQGAFYNEQFF. CDR3 bases: TGTGCCAGCAGCGCAAAACAGGGGGCGTTCTACAATGAGCAGTTCTTC. The V gene is TRBV2, the J gene TRBJ2-1, with 9 positions matching TRBD1. V trimming: 6 bases; J trimming: 3 bases; junction bases outside the gene matches: 9. CDR3 length: 16 residues. Germline lookup yields CDR1 SNHLY and CDR2 FYNNEI.